These 30 T cell receptor beta chains came from one sample sequenced in a study of cytomegalovirus exposure and HLA in healthy donors. Vbeta (60) and Jbeta (13) primers were used in the PCR. Data came from immunoSEQ multiplex PCR; TCRdb stores just in-frame clones and leaves some out. The table records roughly 120,000 clones, less than 85% of them present only once. Specimen: PBMCs. Receptors were obtained from a man in his thirties or forties in good health and CMV-seropositive.

The V call is TRBV7-9, the J call TRBJ2-3; 8 bases align to TRBD1. CDR3 length: 15 amino acids. The germline V gene has CDR1 SEHNR and CDR2 FQNEAQ (reference sequence). Losses at the gene ends were 5 bases for V and 0 bases for J; bases not matched to a gene: 4. For the CDR3, the DNA is TGTGCCAGCAGCCCAGGGGGCGGGAGCACAGATACGCAGTATTTT. It encodes CASSPGGGSTDTQYF.

The chain combines TRBV6-6 with TRBJ1-5, with D possibly matching TRBD1 (6 bases). V was clipped by 5 bases and J by 0 bases, with 8 bases between them. The germline gives CDR1 MNHNY, CDR2 SVGAGI (reference sequence). CDR3 length: 14 residues. This CDR3 reads CASSRTDSNQPQHF. The DNA for the CDR3 is TGTGCCAGCAGTAGGACAGATAGCAATCAGCCCCAGCATTTT.

The chain has TRBV2 and TRBJ1-4, with 7 bases lining up with TRBD1. The CDR3 covers 17 residues. CDR1 SNHLY and CDR2 FYNNEI come from the germline V gene. V gave up 5 bases and J gave up 0 bases; unmatched junction bases: 9. The CDR3 reads CASSNRQGSATNEKLFF. The CDR3 DNA reads TGTGCCAGCAGTAACCGACAGGGTAGTGCAACTAATGAAAAACTGTTTTTT.

This clone was detected a few times. CDR3 protein: CASSQDARGRYEQYF. The CDR3 nucleotides are TGCGCCAGCAGCCAAGACGCCAGAGGGAGATACGAGCAGTACTTC. The rearrangement links TRBV4-1 to TRBJ2-7, with D possibly being TRBD2 (5 bases). Germline V gene lookup returns CDR1 MGHRA and CDR2 YSYEKL. The ends were cut back, 0 bases at V and 4 bases at J, with 13 bases in the middle. The CDR3 spans 15 residues.

CDR3 sequence reads: CASSPVRGNTEAFF. The CDR3 DNA follows: TGTGCCAGCAGTCCGGTCCGGGGGAACACTGAAGCTTTCTTT. The chain has TRBV6-5 and TRBJ1-1; D ambiguous. V lost 5 bases and J lost 1, with 11 bases in between. CDR1 and CDR2 (germline): MNHEY, SVGAGI. The CDR3 is 14 amino acids.

This chain uses TRBV7-6 with TRBJ2-2; a possible D gene is TRBD1 (6 bases). The V end was cut by 5 bases, the J end by 5 bases, with 9 bases between. The CDR3 extends over 13 amino acids. Germline V CDR1 and CDR2: SGHVS, FNYEAQ. This CDR3 is CASSQGTTGELFF. CDR3 DNA: TGTGCCAGCAGCCAAGGGACAACCGGGGAGCTGTTTTTT.

V gene TRBV4-1 combines with J gene TRBJ2-3; D is possibly TRBD2 (7 bases). The CDR3 has 14 amino acids. Germline CDR1 reads MGHRA; CDR2 reads YSYEKL. Between the trimmed V and J ends, which lost 3 bases and 6 bases, there was a span of 13 bases. The CDR3, as DNA: TGCGCCAGCAGCCAGATCGGGGGGCAGGATACGCAGTATTTT. It yields the protein CASSQIGGQDTQYF.

This clone is a singleton in its sample. The rearrangement joins TRBV29-1 to TRBJ2-5; D is possibly TRBD2 (5 bases). This CDR3 spans 11 amino acids. CDR1 and CDR2 (germline): SQVTM, ANQGSEA. The V gene lost 5 bases and the J gene lost 5 bases, with 9 bases spanning the gap. CDR3 protein: CSVRAGETQYF. The CDR3 region has the DNA TGCAGCGTTCGGGCGGGCGAGACCCAGTACTTC.

The chain has TRBV4-2 and TRBJ1-2, with 8 bases that match TRBD1. The CDR3 length is 15 residues. Looked up from germline, CDR1 is LGHNA and CDR2 is YNFKEQ. J lost 7 bases, V lost 0 bases, and 7 bases had no gene match. For the CDR3, the DNA is TGTGCCAGCAGCCAAGAGGACAGGGAAAGGAGTGGCTACACCTTC. Translation gives CASSQEDRERSGYTF.

CDR3 region: CASRGTGYSYEQYF. The CDR3 DNA is TGTGCCAGCAGGGGTACAGGGTACTCCTACGAGCAGTACTTC. The rearrangement joins TRBV28 to TRBJ2-7, with D perhaps TRBD1 (6 bases). The germline V gene has CDR1 MDHEN and CDR2 SYDVKM. This CDR3 comprises 14 residues. The V end was cut by 6 bases, the J end by 0 bases, with 12 bases between.

As to this clone: The junction shows a germline mismatch at one end, possibly a read error. The rearrangement links TRBV7-9 to TRBJ1-5; D might be TRBD1 (5 bases). The CDR3 runs to 16 residues. Germline CDR1 and CDR2: SEHNR and FQNEAQ (reference sequence). The CDR3 nucleotides read TGTTCCAGCAGCTCCACGACGCGGGGGGTTTGGCAGCCCCAGCATTTT. This translates into CSSSSTTRGVWQPQHF.

The table lists this clone with a few counts. The chain uses TRBV11-2 and TRBJ2-4, with 7 bases lining up with TRBD1. Germline CDR1 is SGHAT and CDR2 is FQNNGV. V trimming: 2 bases; J trimming: 5 bases; junction bases outside the gene matches: 15. The CDR3 covers 18 residues. CDR3 loop: CASSLFPETGQSQNIQYF. DNA of the CDR3: TGTGCCAGCAGCTTATTCCCTGAAACGGGACAGAGCCAAAACATTCAGTACTTC. Filled out from reference TRBV11-2 and TRBJ2-4, the complete variable domain reads EAGVAQSPRYKIIEKRQSVAFWCNPISGHATLYWYQQILGQGPKLLIQFQNNGVVDDSQLPKDRFSAERLKGVDSTLKIQPAKLEDSAVYLCASSLFPETGQSQNIQYFGAGTRLSVL.

J is TRBJ1-2 and V is TRBV28, with 7 bases identical to TRBD1. This CDR3 region has 15 residues. With V trimmed by 6 bases and J by 4 bases, 11 bases remained unmatched. Per the germline V gene, CDR1 is MDHEN and CDR2 is SYDVKM. CDR3 in amino acids: CASRAPDRNFYGYTF. CDR3 sequence (DNA): TGTGCCAGCAGAGCTCCGGACAGGAACTTCTATGGCTACACCTTC.

This sequence joins TRBV7-2 and TRBJ2-3, with TRBD2 identical over 8 bases. Germline lookup yields CDR1 SGHTA and CDR2 FQGNSA. V shed 5 bases, J shed 3 bases, and the junction held 10 bases outside the gene matches. The CDR3 is made up of 16 amino acids. The CDR3 spells CASSLLGLAPTDTQYF. The CDR3 coding sequence is TGTGCCAGCAGCCTCCTTGGACTAGCCCCAACAGATACGCAGTATTTT.

The chain has TRBV5-5 and TRBJ2-1; the match to TRBD1 covers 10 bases. V lost 6 bases and J lost 9; bases outside the gene matches: 12. Germline CDR1 SGHKS, CDR2 YYEKEE (reference sequence). The CDR3 runs 15 residues. The CDR3 is CASTTDRGPIGEQFF. In DNA form, the CDR3 reads TGTGCCAGCACCACTGACAGGGGGCCTATAGGTGAGCAGTTCTTC. Complete variable domain (other parts from reference TRBV5-5 and TRBJ2-1): DAGVTQSPTHLIKTRGQQVTLRCSPISGHKSVSWYQQVLGQGPQFIFQYYEKEERGRGNFPDRFSARQFPNYSSELNVNALLLGDSALYLCASTTDRGPIGEQFFGPGTRLTVL.

This sequence joins TRBV6-4 and TRBJ2-2; D may be TRBD2 (7 bases). V was shortened by 3 bases and J by 5 bases, with 19 bases between the two germline ends. Germline V gene data show CDR1 as MRHNA and CDR2 as SNTAGT. This CDR3 has 17 residues. The CDR3 sequence is CASSELPGGPGTGELFF. In DNA form, the CDR3 reads TGTGCCAGCAGTGAGCTGCCGGGGGGCCCGGGAACCGGGGAGCTGTTTTTT.

This clone was observed a few times. The chain joins TRBV6-1 to TRBJ1-5; D might be TRBD1 (5 bases). The CDR3 runs to 14 residues. Looked up from germline, CDR1 is MNHNS and CDR2 is SASEGT. Trimming shortened V by 1 base and J by 3 bases, and 7 bases separated the two germline ends. As DNA, the CDR3 is TGTGCCAGCAGTGAAGGACAGAACAATCAGCCCCAGCATTTT. Encoded protein: CASSEGQNNQPQHF.

The V gene is TRBV10-3, the J gene TRBJ1-1; 11 nucleotides agree with TRBD1. There are 14 residues in the CDR3. Per germline, CDR1 ENHRY and CDR2 SYGVKD. After removal of 10 bases from V and 4 bases from J, the junction contained 8 bases not matched to a gene. The CDR3 sequence is CASDTGQGGTEAFF. The CDR3 DNA follows: TGTGCCAGCGATACGGGACAGGGGGGCACTGAAGCTTTCTTT.

The chain has TRBV30 and TRBJ2-5; 13 bases are a match to TRBD2. V gave up 7 bases and J gave up 5 bases; unmatched junction bases: 7. This CDR3 contains 14 residues. Germline-derived CDR1 and CDR2 are GTSNPN and SVGIG (reference sequence). CDR3 protein: CASRLAGGLETQYF. The CDR3 DNA sequence: TGTGCCTCGAGACTAGCGGGGGGTCTGGAGACCCAGTACTTC.

The V call is TRBV2, the J call TRBJ1-4, with a possible D match to TRBD1 (6 bases). The CDR3 has 13 residues. Germline V gene lookup returns CDR1 SNHLY and CDR2 FYNNEI. V lost 10 bases and J 10 bases, leaving 19 bases between the germline ends. CDR3 nucleotide sequence: TGTGCCACTCAAGGGGCAGGGGAAGGAAAACTGTTTTTT. Amino acid sequence: CATQGAGEGKLFF.

The rearrangement joins TRBV5-4 to TRBJ1-1, with D perhaps matching TRBD1 (5 bases). CDR1 and CDR2 (germline): SGHNT, YYREEE (reference sequence). V shed 0 bases and J shed 1 base, with 19 bases lying between them. This CDR3 is built from 18 residues. The CDR3, as DNA: TGTGCCAGCAGCTTGGGGGGCTCGGGGGGAGGAAAGAACACTGAAGCTTTCTTT. This sequence encodes CASSLGGSGGGKNTEAFF.

This clone was found a few times. The chain recombines TRBV5-1 with TRBJ2-3; 8 nucleotides align to TRBD2. The germline gives CDR1 SGHRS, CDR2 YFSETQ. The CDR3 totals 16 residues. V lost 3 bases, J lost 1 base, and 7 bases stayed unmatched. The CDR3: CASSSPPRGGTDTQYF. The CDR3 DNA is TGCGCCAGCAGCTCCCCCCCGCGGGGGGGCACAGATACGCAGTATTTT.

The J gene is TRBJ2-2, the V gene TRBV28; tentative D call: TRBD1 (6 bases). This CDR3 is 16 amino acids long. V was shortened by 1 base and J by 3 bases, with 12 bases between the two germline ends. Germline values: CDR1 MDHEN, CDR2 SYDVKM. Here the CDR3 reads CASSLLGGYHTGELFF. As DNA, the CDR3 is TGTGCCAGCAGTTTATTAGGGGGTTATCACACCGGGGAGCTGTTTTTT.

The chain carries TRBV7-2 and TRBJ1-2; tentatively, D is TRBD1 (5 bases). The CDR3 loop spans 16 amino acids. V was clipped by 0 bases and J by 4 bases, with 15 bases between them. Germline V CDR1 and CDR2: SGHTA, FQGNSA. The CDR3 nucleotides read TGTGCCAGCAGCTTAGCGACCCCCGGGGGAGGCTATGGCTACACCTTC. Amino acid sequence: CASSLATPGGGYGYTF.

The rearrangement links TRBV5-1 to TRBJ2-5; TRBD2 is a possible D gene (5 bases). Per germline, CDR1 SGHRS and CDR2 YFSETQ. The CDR3 extends over 14 amino acids. The germline V and J ends were trimmed by 4 bases and 3 bases, with 13 bases remaining between them. The CDR3 coding sequence is TGCGCCAGCAGCCCGCGGGTCCAGAAAGAGACCCAGTACTTC. It specifies CASSPRVQKETQYF.

The CDR3 loop reads CASSAGTGKETQYF. In nucleotides, the CDR3 is TGCGCCAGCAGCGCCGGGACAGGGAAAGAGACCCAGTACTTC. J is TRBJ2-5 and V is TRBV5-1; 9 bases map to TRBD1. The V and J ends lost 4 bases and 3 bases, in that order; junction bases with no gene match: 4. There are 14 residues in the CDR3. CDR1 and CDR2 (germline): SGHRS, YFSETQ. The full variable domain, its missing parts supplied by reference TRBV5-1 and TRBJ2-5, is KAGVTQTPRYLIKTRGQQVTLSCSPISGHRSVSWYQQTPGQGLQFLFEYFSETQRNKGNFPGRFSGRQFSNSRSEMNVSTLELGDSALYLCASSAGTGKETQYFGPGTRLLVL.

This chain uses TRBV28 with TRBJ1-6; 8 nucleotides line up with TRBD1. CDR3 length: 14 residues. Trimming removed 7 bases from V and 9 bases from J; junction bases left unmatched: 8. Germline CDR1 MDHEN, CDR2 SYDVKM. The CDR3, as DNA: TGTGCCAGCATGTACCCAGGGGGCGGTTCACCCCTCCACTTT. Its translation is CASMYPGGGSPLHF.

CDR3 in amino acids: CASSPGLAGGWEQYF. The CDR3 DNA reads as TGTGCCAGCAGCCCCGGACTAGCGGGGGGGTGGGAGCAGTACTTC. This chain connects TRBV7-2 to TRBJ2-7, with 15 bases identical to TRBD2. In germline, CDR1 is SGHTA, CDR2 FQGNSA. The CDR3 extends over 15 amino acids. J gave up 7 bases and V 5 bases, and 6 bases lay outside the gene matches.

This rearrangement joins TRBV18 to TRBJ2-7, with a possible D match to TRBD2 (5 bases). The V gene lost 3 bases and the J gene lost 5 bases, with 14 bases spanning the gap. CDR1 is KGHSH, CDR2 LQKENI, per germline. The CDR3 runs 14 residues. CDR3 sequence reads: CASSPLSGGHEQYF. The CDR3 DNA is TGTGCCAGCTCACCTCTGAGCGGTGGCCACGAGCAGTACTTC.

This chain uses TRBV30 with TRBJ1-6; tentative D call: TRBD1 (6 bases). The germline CDR1 and CDR2 sequences are GTSNPN and SVGIG (reference sequence). CDR3 length: 14 amino acids. Trimming removed 4 bases from V and 0 bases from J, with 7 bases in between. CDR3 nucleotide sequence: TGTGCCTGGACAGGGGCCTCCTATAATTCACCCCTCCACTTT. Residues: CAWTGASYNSPLHF.